This TCR beta chain was captured by sequencing in a study of follicular helper T cells after annual influenza vaccination. Turning to the study itself: Days 0, 7 and 28 post-vaccination were the blood draw times. The study's findings and limits: ICOS+CD38+ cTfh clonality tracked population frequency, and its change tracked circulating plasmablast change.

Donors were community-dwelling with no influenza vaccine in the prior 6 months. Notes on this clone: The antigen is unknown.

The CDR3 is made up of 12 amino acids. Germline lookup yields CDR1 GTSNPN and CDR2 SVGIG (reference sequence). Trimming removed 2 bases at V and 5 bases at J, with 8 bases between. Using immunoSEQ multiplex PCR, the repertoire was profiled, and TCRdb retains in-frame clones only, with some absent. Counted here are nearly 11,000 clones, 65% to 85% occurring once; the ten biggest clones make up around 0.79%. This clonotype originated in an adult who received the influenza vaccine. This chain links TRBV30 with TRBJ2-3; D remains ambiguous. The sample was CXCR5- memory CD4+ T cells sorted from blood, taken 6 weeks after influenza vaccination. In nucleotides, the CDR3 is TGTGCCTGGAGTCCCTGGGGAGATACGCAGTATTTT. The encoded protein is CAWSPWGDTQYF.